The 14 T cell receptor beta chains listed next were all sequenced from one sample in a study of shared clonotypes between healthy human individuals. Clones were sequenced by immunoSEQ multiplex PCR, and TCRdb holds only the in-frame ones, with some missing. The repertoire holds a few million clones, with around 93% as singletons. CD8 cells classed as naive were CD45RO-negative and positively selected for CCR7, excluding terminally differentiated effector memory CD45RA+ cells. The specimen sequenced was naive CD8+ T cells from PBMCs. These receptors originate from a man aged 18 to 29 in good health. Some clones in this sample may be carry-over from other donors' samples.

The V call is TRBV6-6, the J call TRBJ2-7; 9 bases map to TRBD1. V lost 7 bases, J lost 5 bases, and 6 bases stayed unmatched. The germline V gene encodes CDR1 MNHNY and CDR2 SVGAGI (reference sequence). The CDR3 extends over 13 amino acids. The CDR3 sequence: CASTGTGFNEQYF. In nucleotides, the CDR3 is TGTGCCAGCACCGGGACAGGGTTTAACGAGCAGTACTTC.

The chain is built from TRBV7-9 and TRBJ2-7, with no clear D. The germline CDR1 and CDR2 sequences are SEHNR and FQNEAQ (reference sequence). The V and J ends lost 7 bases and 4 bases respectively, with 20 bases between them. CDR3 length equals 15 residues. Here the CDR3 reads CASTPPRAPSYEQYF. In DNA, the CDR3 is TGTGCCAGCACCCCCCCCCGGGCTCCCTCTTACGAGCAGTACTTC.

CDR3 region: CASSFPLTDTQYF. DNA of the CDR3: TGTGCCAGCAGCTTTCCTCTCACAGATACGCAGTATTTT. The gene calls are TRBV7-9 and TRBJ2-3, with D uncertain. The CDR3 loop spans 13 amino acids. V shed 3 bases and J shed 2 bases, with 6 bases lying between them. Per the germline V gene, CDR1 is SEHNR and CDR2 is FQNEAQ (reference sequence). Full variable domain (remainder filled in from reference TRBV7-9 and TRBJ2-3): DTGVSQNPRHKITKRGQNVTFRCDPISEHNRLYWYRQTLGQGPEFLTYFQNEAQLEKSRLLSDRFSAERPKGSFSTLEIQRTEQGDSAMYLCASSFPLTDTQYFGPGTRLTVL.

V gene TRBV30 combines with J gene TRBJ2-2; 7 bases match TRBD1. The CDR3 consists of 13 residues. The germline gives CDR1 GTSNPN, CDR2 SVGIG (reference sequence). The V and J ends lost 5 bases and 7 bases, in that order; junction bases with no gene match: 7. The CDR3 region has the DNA TGTGCCTGGGGTCCCCAGGGGGACGGGGAGCTGTTTTTT. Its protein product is CAWGPQGDGELFF.

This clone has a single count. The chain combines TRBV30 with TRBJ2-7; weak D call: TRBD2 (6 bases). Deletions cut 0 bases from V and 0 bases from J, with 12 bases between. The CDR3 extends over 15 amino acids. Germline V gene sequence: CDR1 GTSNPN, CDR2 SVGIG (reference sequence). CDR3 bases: TGTGCCTGGAGTGTACTTGGAGGGTTCTCCTACGAGCAGTACTTC. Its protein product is CAWSVLGGFSYEQYF.

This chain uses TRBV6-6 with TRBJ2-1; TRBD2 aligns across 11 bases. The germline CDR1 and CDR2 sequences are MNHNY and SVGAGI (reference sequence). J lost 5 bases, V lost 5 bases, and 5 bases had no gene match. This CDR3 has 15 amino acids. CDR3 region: CASSPSGRTNNEQFF. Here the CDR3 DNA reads TGTGCCAGCAGTCCTAGCGGGAGGACGAACAATGAGCAGTTCTTC.

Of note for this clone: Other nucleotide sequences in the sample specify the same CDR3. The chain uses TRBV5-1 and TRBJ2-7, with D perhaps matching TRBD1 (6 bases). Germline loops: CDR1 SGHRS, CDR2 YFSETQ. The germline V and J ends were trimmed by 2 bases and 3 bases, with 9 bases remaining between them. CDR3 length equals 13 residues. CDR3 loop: CASSLTGSYEQYF. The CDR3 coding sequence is TGCGCCAGCAGCTTAACAGGGAGCTACGAGCAGTACTTC.

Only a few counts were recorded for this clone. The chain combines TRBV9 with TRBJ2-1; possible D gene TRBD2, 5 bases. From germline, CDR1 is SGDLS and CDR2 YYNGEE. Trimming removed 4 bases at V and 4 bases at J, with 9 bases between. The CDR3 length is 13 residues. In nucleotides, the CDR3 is TGTGCCAGCAGCCCGGGAACGTACAATGAGCAGTTCTTC. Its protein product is CASSPGTYNEQFF.

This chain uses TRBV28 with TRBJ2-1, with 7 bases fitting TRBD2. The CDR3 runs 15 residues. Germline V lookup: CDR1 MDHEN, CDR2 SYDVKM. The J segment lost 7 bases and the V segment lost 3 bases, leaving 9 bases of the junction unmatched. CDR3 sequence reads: CASSLGRESGNEQFF. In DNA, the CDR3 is TGTGCCAGCAGTTTGGGGCGGGAGTCGGGAAATGAGCAGTTCTTC.

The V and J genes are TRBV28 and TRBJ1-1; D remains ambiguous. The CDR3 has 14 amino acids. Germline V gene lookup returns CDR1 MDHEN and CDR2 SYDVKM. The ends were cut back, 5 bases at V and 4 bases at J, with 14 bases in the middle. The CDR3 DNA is TGTGCCAGCAGTCCCCCGCGGGATGTCACTGAAGCTTTCTTT. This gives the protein CASSPPRDVTEAFF.

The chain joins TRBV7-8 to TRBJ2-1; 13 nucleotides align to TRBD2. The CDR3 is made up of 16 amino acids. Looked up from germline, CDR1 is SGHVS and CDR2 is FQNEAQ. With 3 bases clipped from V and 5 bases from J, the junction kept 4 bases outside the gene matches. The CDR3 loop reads CASSFPGLAGNNEQFF. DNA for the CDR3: TGTGCCAGCAGCTTTCCGGGACTAGCGGGGAACAATGAGCAGTTCTTC. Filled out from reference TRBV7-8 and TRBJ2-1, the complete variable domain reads GAGVSQSPRYKVAKRGQDVALRCDPISGHVSLFWYQQALGQGPEFLTYFQNEAQLDKSGLPSDRFFAERPEGSVSTLKIQRTQQEDSAVYLCASSFPGLAGNNEQFFGPGTRLTVL.

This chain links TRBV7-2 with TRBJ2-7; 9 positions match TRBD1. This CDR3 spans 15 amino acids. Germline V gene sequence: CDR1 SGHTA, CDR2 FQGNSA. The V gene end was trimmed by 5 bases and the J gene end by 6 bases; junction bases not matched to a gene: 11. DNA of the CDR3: TGTGCCAGCAGCCCCACCATGGGGACAGGGAGCGAGCAGTACTTC. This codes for CASSPTMGTGSEQYF.

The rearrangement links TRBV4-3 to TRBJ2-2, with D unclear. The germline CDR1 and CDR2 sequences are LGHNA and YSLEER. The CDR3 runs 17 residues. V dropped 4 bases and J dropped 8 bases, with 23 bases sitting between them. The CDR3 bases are TGCGCCAGCAGCCGGGCAGTTGTCTCATCTCGAATGGGGGAGCTGTTTTTT. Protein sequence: CASSRAVVSSRMGELFF.

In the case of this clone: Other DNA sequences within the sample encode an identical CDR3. The CDR3 spells CASSPGQINYGYTF. The CDR3 DNA is TGCGCCAGCAGCCCGGGACAGATAAACTATGGCTACACCTTC. The chain couples TRBV5-1 to TRBJ1-2; TRBD1 agrees at 7 bases. V was clipped by 4 bases and J by 2 bases; unmatched bases: 5. This CDR3 has 14 amino acids. Germline V gene sequence: CDR1 SGHRS, CDR2 YFSETQ.